This paragraph reports one TCR beta chain. This sample was taken from a study of blood T cell repertoires in COVID-19. Across the study: COVID-19 samples, acute and convalescent, were from the United States, Italy and Spain. Nucleic acid was either cDNA or gDNA, and it came from T cells, B-cell-depleted T cells, or PBMCs.

The CDR3 sequence is 14 residues long. Germline V gene sequence: CDR1 SGHVS, CDR2 FQNEAQ. The J segment lost 5 bases and the V segment lost 7 bases, leaving 7 bases of the junction unmatched. As handled by the study authors: Nucleated cell counts were estimated from reference gene primer amplification. Measured with immunoSEQ multiplex PCR; TCRdb has only the in-frame clones, and not every one. That table supplies the V and J calls and clone size; D and trimming were determined from the DNA. The table lists around 43,000 clones, nearly 90% of them singletons, with 6.2% in the top ten. Specimen: peripheral blood. The genes are TRBV7-8 and TRBJ2-2; 7 nucleotides line up with TRBD2. This clonotype originated in a human donor in a cohort sampled during active COVID-19. The CDR3 loop reads CASNLGLPTGELFF. CDR3 nucleotide sequence: TGTGCCAGCAACTTGGGACTACCTACCGGGGAGCTGTTTTTT.